The present entry profiles one TCR beta chain with its context. In germline, CDR1 is PRHDT, CDR2 FYEKMQ (reference sequence). Trimming took off 8 bases at V and 0 bases at J, with 11 bases between the two ends. This CDR3 comprises 15 residues. The data originate from a study of control samples from healthy donors and cancer patients. Clones were read by immunoSEQ multiplex PCR, and TCRdb kept only the in-frame ones, dropping some. The data contain roughly 98,000 clones, just over 90% of them singletons. Sequenced: blood. This receptor was obtained from a young man in good health. The gene calls are TRBV13 and TRBJ1-6; D may be TRBD1 (5 bases). The CDR3 region is CASLKGSSYNSPLHF. CDR3 sequence (DNA): TGTGCCAGCTTAAAGGGGAGCTCCTATAATTCACCCCTCCACTTT.